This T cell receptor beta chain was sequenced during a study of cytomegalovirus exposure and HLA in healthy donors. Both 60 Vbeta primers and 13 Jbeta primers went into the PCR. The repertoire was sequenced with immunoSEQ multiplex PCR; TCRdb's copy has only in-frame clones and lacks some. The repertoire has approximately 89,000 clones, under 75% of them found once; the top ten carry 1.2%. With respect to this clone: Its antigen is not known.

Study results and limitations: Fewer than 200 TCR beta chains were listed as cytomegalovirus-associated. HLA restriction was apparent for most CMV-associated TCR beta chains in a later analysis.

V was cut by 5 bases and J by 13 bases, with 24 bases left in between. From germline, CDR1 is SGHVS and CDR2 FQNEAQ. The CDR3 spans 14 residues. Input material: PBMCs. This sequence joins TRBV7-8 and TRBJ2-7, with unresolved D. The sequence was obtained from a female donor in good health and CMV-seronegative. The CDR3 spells CASSPPGRVPKLYF. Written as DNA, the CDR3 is TGTGCCAGCAGCCCCCCTGGCCGGGTCCCGAAGCTCTACTTC.